Following are 6 T cell receptor beta chains from one sample sequenced in a study of T cell changes during pregnancy in multiple sclerosis. Measured with immunoSEQ multiplex PCR; TCRdb has only the in-frame clones, and not every one. The table includes 65,000 to 95,000 clones, 85% to 95% detected once. The material sequenced was peripheral blood, taken after pregnancy. The receptors derive from a female donor in good health, enrolled as a control in a pregnancy study.

This chain connects TRBV2 to TRBJ1-4; 9 bases fit TRBD1. Germline CDR1 is SNHLY and CDR2 is FYNNEI. The length of the CDR3 is 15 residues. Unmatched junction bases numbered 9, after V lost 5 bases and J lost 8 bases. The CDR3 bases are TGTGCCAGCAGTCCTACACAGACAGGGGGGGAAAAACTGTTTTTT. Its translation: CASSPTQTGGEKLFF.

The CDR3 DNA is TGTGCCAGCAGCATACCCCCTGGGACAGGGCACTACGAGCAGTACTTC. Amino acid sequence: CASSIPPGTGHYEQYF. This chain connects TRBV7-8 to TRBJ2-7, with TRBD1 matching over 9 bases. CDR3 length equals 16 residues. The ends lost 5 bases at V and 3 bases at J; junction bases unmatched: 11. Germline CDR1 is SGHVS and CDR2 is FQNEAQ.

V and J are TRBV30 and TRBJ2-7; possibly TRBD1 for D (6 bases). This CDR3 is 12 amino acids long. Germline CDR1 reads GTSNPN; CDR2 reads SVGIG (reference sequence). Trimming cost V 2 bases and J 7 bases, with 12 bases left between them. CDR3 sequence reads: CAWSPPQGEQYF. The CDR3 coding sequence is TGTGCCTGGAGTCCCCCGCAGGGGGAGCAGTACTTC.

This chain uses TRBV6-1 with TRBJ1-2, with D hard to call. Trimming took off 2 bases at V and 3 bases at J, with 10 bases between the two ends. This CDR3 is 14 amino acids long. Germline CDR1 and CDR2: MNHNS and SASEGT. CDR3 sequence: CASSESGWDYGYTF. Here the CDR3 DNA reads TGTGCCAGCAGTGAATCGGGTTGGGACTATGGCTACACCTTC.

The chain combines TRBV10-3 with TRBJ2-5; a possible D gene is TRBD1 (6 bases). The germline V gene encodes CDR1 ENHRY and CDR2 SYGVKD. This CDR3 region has 11 residues. V lost 10 bases to trimming and J lost 5 bases, with 11 bases between them. The CDR3 DNA sequence: TGTGCCACGACAGGAGGTGAGACCCAGTACTTC. This gives the protein CATTGGETQYF.

This chain connects TRBV5-1 to TRBJ2-7; 13 bases align to TRBD2. The V gene end was trimmed by 4 bases and the J gene end by 2 bases; junction bases not matched to a gene: 3. This CDR3 spans 15 amino acids. Germline V gene lookup returns CDR1 SGHRS and CDR2 YFSETQ. The CDR3 sequence is CASSMGTSGAYEQYF. The CDR3 bases are TGCGCCAGCAGCATGGGGACTAGCGGGGCCTACGAGCAGTACTTC. The variable domain in full, with the rest retrieved from reference TRBV5-1 and TRBJ2-7, is KAGVTQTPRYLIKTRGQQVTLSCSPISGHRSVSWYQQTPGQGLQFLFEYFSETQRNKGNFPGRFSGRQFSNSRSEMNVSTLELGDSALYLCASSMGTSGAYEQYFGPGTRLTVT.